The 22 T cell receptor beta chains below all came from one sample that was sequenced in a study of long-term antiretroviral therapy in people with HIV. This was the immunoSEQ v3.0 assay at survey level. Sequenced by immunoSEQ multiplex PCR; TCRdb stores in-frame clones only, minus some. The sample lists approximately 32,000 clones, around four fifths occurring once. Sequencing used unsorted PBMCs, obtained 0.4 years before starting antiretroviral therapy. The receptors derive from a man between 18 and 35 years old with HIV.

The V gene is TRBV6-6, the J gene TRBJ2-2; D not certain. The germline gives CDR1 MNHNY, CDR2 SVGAGI (reference sequence). The germline V and J ends were trimmed by 0 bases and 7 bases, with 9 bases remaining between them. The length of the CDR3 is 14 residues. CDR3 residues: CASSYSPFLGELFF. Written as DNA, the CDR3 is TGTGCCAGCAGTTACTCGCCCTTTCTCGGGGAGCTGTTTTTT.

The rearrangement links TRBV19 to TRBJ2-1; D call uncertain. V was cut by 1 base and J by 8 bases, with 6 bases left in between. CDR1 is LNHDA and CDR2 is SQIVND in the germline V gene (reference sequence). CDR3 length: 12 amino acids. The CDR3 sequence is CASSIVGDEQFF. The CDR3 DNA reads TGTGCCAGTAGTATAGTAGGCGATGAGCAGTTCTTC.

V is TRBV7-3 and J is TRBJ2-6; perhaps TRBD2 as D (5 bases). The V end was cut by 5 bases, the J end by 4 bases, with 15 bases between. There are 16 residues in the CDR3. The germline V gene encodes CDR1 SGHTA and CDR2 FQGTGA. The CDR3 DNA follows: TGTGCCAGCAGCATTATAAGGGCGGGCGGGGCCAACGTCCTGACTTTC. Residues: CASSIIRAGGANVLTF.

The V call is TRBV5-6, the J call TRBJ2-1; 7 bases map to TRBD2. Per germline, CDR1 SGHDT and CDR2 YYEEEE. CDR3 size: 15 residues. V lost 1 base to trimming and J lost 2 bases; unmatched junction nucleotides: 3. CDR3 sequence reads: CASSLSGMAYNEQFF. CDR3 nucleotides: TGTGCCAGCAGCTTGAGCGGGATGGCCTACAATGAGCAGTTCTTC.

The V gene is TRBV16, the J gene TRBJ1-1; D not certain. The ends were cut back, 4 bases at V and 8 bases at J, with 8 bases in the middle. There are 11 residues in the CDR3. Germline values: CDR1 KGHSY, CDR2 FQNENV. CDR3 sequence reads: CASSLPFEAFF. The CDR3 region has the DNA TGTGCCAGCAGCCTGCCTTTCGAAGCTTTCTTT.

The rearrangement uses TRBV29-1 and TRBJ2-1; D not certain. V shed 1 base and J shed 4 bases, with 8 bases lying between them. The CDR3 extends over 13 amino acids. The germline gives CDR1 SQVTM, CDR2 ANQGSEA. The CDR3 nucleotides are TGCAGCGTTGAAGGGGAAATATACAATGAGCAGTTCTTC. It is translated as CSVEGEIYNEQFF.

Only one count was recorded for this clone. The chain uses TRBV19 and TRBJ2-3, with 8 bases identical to TRBD1. The CDR3 extends over 14 amino acids. V shed 5 bases and J 2 bases; nucleotides not matched to a gene: 3. Per the germline V gene, CDR1 is LNHDA and CDR2 is SQIVND (reference sequence). In nucleotides, the CDR3 is TGTGCCAGTAGTCAACAGGGGGACACAGATACGCAGTATTTT. It codes for CASSQQGDTDTQYF.

V usage is TRBV25-1 and J usage is TRBJ1-1; no clear D. The V and J ends lost 5 bases and 0 bases respectively, with 10 bases between them. Germline CDR1 reads MGHDK; CDR2 reads SYGVNS. This CDR3 has 14 amino acids. CDR3 region: CASSSPVLNTEAFF. CDR3 in DNA: TGTGCCAGCAGTTCCCCAGTCCTGAACACTGAAGCTTTCTTT.

This clone turned up a few times. This rearrangement joins TRBV7-3 to TRBJ1-6, with 7 bases that match TRBD1. V lost 5 bases and J lost 10; bases outside the gene matches: 8. The CDR3 extends over 14 amino acids. From germline, CDR1 is SGHTA and CDR2 FQGTGA. The CDR3 sequence: CASSQGGFGSPLHF. Here the CDR3 DNA reads TGTGCCAGCAGCCAGGGGGGGTTCGGGTCACCCCTCCACTTT.

This rearrangement joins TRBV9 to TRBJ1-4, with a weak D call TRBD1 (6 bases). CDR3 length equals 14 residues. Germline CDR1 is SGDLS and CDR2 is YYNGEE. With 1 base removed from V and 6 bases from J, the gap between germline ends came to 10 bases. CDR3 loop: CASSVNREDEKLFF. The CDR3 DNA is TGTGCCAGCAGCGTAAACAGGGAGGATGAAAAACTGTTTTTT.

The chain uses TRBV7-8 and TRBJ2-3; 7 nucleotides align to TRBD2. The V segment lost 1 base and the J segment 0 bases; nucleotides outside the gene matches: 4. CDR3 length equals 16 residues. Germline assignment: CDR1 SGHVS and CDR2 FQNEAQ. CDR3 sequence: CASSLGGGASTDTQYF. CDR3 in DNA: TGTGCCAGCAGCTTAGGCGGGGGAGCTAGCACAGATACGCAGTATTTT.

This chain joins TRBV5-6 and TRBJ1-2, with D unresolved. Deletions cut 2 bases from V and 0 bases from J, with 8 bases between. The CDR3 consists of 14 residues. Germline CDR1 SGHDT, CDR2 YYEEEE. The CDR3 bases are TGTGCCAGCAGCTTAGGGTTACCTAACTATGGCTACACCTTC. It specifies CASSLGLPNYGYTF.

This chain uses TRBV7-3 with TRBJ1-1, with D perhaps matching TRBD1 (5 bases). This CDR3 contains 12 residues. Trimming shortened V by 3 bases and J by 9 bases, and 11 bases separated the two germline ends. Germline values: CDR1 SGHTA, CDR2 FQGTGA. CDR3 sequence (DNA): TGTGCCAGCAGCTTTAATCAGGGAAAAGCTTTCTTT. Encoded protein: CASSFNQGKAFF.

A few counts support this clone. The J gene is TRBJ1-2, the V gene TRBV9; D call uncertain. The germline gives CDR1 SGDLS, CDR2 YYNGEE. CDR3 size: 11 residues. Trimming took 2 bases from V and 5 from J, leaving 4 bases between them. In DNA form, the CDR3 reads TGTGCCAGCAGCGTGGGATATGGCTACACCTTC. Translation: CASSVGYGYTF.

The chain joins TRBV18 to TRBJ2-2; D is unresolved. The CDR3 extends over 16 amino acids. Trimming pared 0 bases from V and 4 bases from J, leaving 12 bases between. CDR1 and CDR2 from the germline V gene are KGHSH and LQKENI. DNA of the CDR3: TGTGCCAGCTCACCACCTGGGTCCACAAGCACCGGGGAGCTGTTTTTT. Its translation is CASSPPGSTSTGELFF.

This clone was recorded a few times. Other DNA sequences in this sample translate to the same CDR3. The chain joins TRBV4-1 to TRBJ2-7, with unresolved D. Germline V gene sequence: CDR1 MGHRA, CDR2 YSYEKL. V was clipped by 3 bases and J by 5 bases, with 5 bases between them. The CDR3 has 11 residues. CDR3 residues: CASSQGHEQYF. The DNA for the CDR3 is TGCGCCAGCAGCCAGGGCCACGAGCAGTACTTC.

The chain has TRBV12-5 and TRBJ1-1; D ambiguous. Germline assignment: CDR1 LGHNT and CDR2 FRNRAP. The germline V and J ends were trimmed by 0 bases and 4 bases, with 15 bases remaining between them. The CDR3 is 16 residues long. CDR3 loop: CASGLVLGPRVTEAFF. CDR3 nucleotides: TGTGCTAGTGGTTTGGTACTTGGGCCCAGAGTCACTGAAGCTTTCTTT.

A single count supports this clone. DNA for the CDR3: TGTGCCAGCAGCTTAGGCCGCACTGAAGCTTTCTTT. It codes for CASSLGRTEAFF. This sequence joins TRBV13 and TRBJ1-1; D not resolved. V gave up 0 bases and J gave up 4 bases, with 3 bases separating them. The CDR3 runs to 12 residues. Germline CDR1 is PRHDT and CDR2 is FYEKMQ (reference sequence).

This chain uses TRBV5-4 with TRBJ1-2; 8 bases align to TRBD1. There are 14 residues in the CDR3. Germline V gene data show CDR1 as SGHNT and CDR2 as YYREEE (reference sequence). V trimming: 4 bases; J trimming: 7 bases; junction bases outside the gene matches: 9. The CDR3 spells CASSPRQGIGGYTF. The DNA for the CDR3 is TGTGCCAGCAGCCCCCGACAGGGGATAGGTGGCTACACCTTC. Full variable domain (rest looked up from reference TRBV5-4 and TRBJ1-2): ETGVTQSPTHLIKTRGQQVTLRCSSQSGHNTVSWYQQALGQGPQFIFQYYREEENGRGNFPPRFSGLQFPNYSSELNVNALELDDSALYLCASSPRQGIGGYTFGSGTRLTVV.

The genes are TRBV7-2 and TRBJ2-7, with TRBD1 matching 8 bases. Germline V CDR1 and CDR2: SGHTA, FQGNSA. J gave up 2 bases and V 1 base, and 4 bases lay outside the gene matches. The CDR3 length is 15 residues. In DNA, the CDR3 is TGTGCCAGCAGCTTAGGCGGACAGGGTACCTACGAGCAGTACTTC. This encodes CASSLGGQGTYEQYF.

The chain recombines TRBV9 with TRBJ2-1; the D call may be TRBD1 or TRBD2 (5 bases each). The CDR3 extends over 14 amino acids. Trimming cost V 3 bases and J 7 bases, with 14 bases left between them. Per the germline V gene, CDR1 is SGDLS and CDR2 is YYNGEE. CDR3 sequence: CASSAEGWWNEQFF. The DNA for the CDR3 is TGTGCCAGCAGCGCCGAGGGGTGGTGGAATGAGCAGTTCTTC. The variable domain in full, with the rest retrieved from reference TRBV9 and TRBJ2-1, is DSGVTQTPKHLITATGQRVTLRCSPRSGDLSVYWYQQSLDQGLQFLIQYYNGEERAKGNILERFSAQQFPDLHSELNLSSLELGDSALYFCASSAEGWWNEQFFGPGTRLTVL.

The rearrangement uses TRBV28 and TRBJ1-5; TRBD1 might be the D (6 bases). V lost 7 bases and J lost 0, with 10 bases in between. The CDR3 sequence is 14 residues long. The germline CDR1 and CDR2 sequences are MDHEN and SYDVKM. CDR3 sequence: CASTQGYSNQPQHF. CDR3 in DNA: TGTGCCAGCACCCAGGGGTATAGCAATCAGCCCCAGCATTTT.